This entry features one TCR beta chain sequence. Gene and germline names: mouse. The missing CDR3 end, 1 residue past where the read stops, is filled in from the germline J gene. The data were taken from a study of tissue T cells after allogeneic stem cell transplantation. TCRdb's copy holds only in-frame clones and misses some; the assay was immunoSEQ multiplex PCR. The sample holds 3,500 to 4,000 clones, about half seen once. As to time point: mouse harvest day 14 after allogeneic transplant. Each mouse received 10^7 T-cell-depleted marrow cells plus 10^6 splenic CD5+ T cells by tail vein. V was trimmed by 3 bases and J by 8 bases, leaving 10 bases between them. This CDR3 has 12 amino acids. Germline-derived CDR1 and CDR2 are KGHPV and FQNQEV (reference sequence).

The chain combines TRBV26 with TRBJ1-1; a possible D gene is TRBD1 (6 bases). The sequencing sample was made of gut tissue. The origin of this receptor is a female BALB/c mouse given C57BL/6 T cells with graft-versus-host disease after an allogeneic hematopoietic cell transplant. The sequenced CDR3 bases are TGTGCCAGCAGTCTATACAGGGATGAAGTCTTC. Amino acids: CASSLYRDEVF. The full CDR3 protein reads CASSLYRDEVFF.